This T cell receptor beta chain was sequenced during a study of glioma-infiltrating T cells after dendritic cell vaccination. The V gene lost 4 bases and the J gene lost 7 bases, with 12 bases spanning the gap. CDR3 length equals 13 residues. Germline loops: CDR1 SGHDT, CDR2 YYEEEE. The time point here: after dendritic cell vaccination, including at tumor progression/relapse. Blood PBMC samples: pre-vaccination, two weeks post third vaccination, and at tumor progression. The assay was immunoSEQ multiplex PCR, and TCRdb's table has in-frame clones only and misses some. The sample yields fewer than 85,000 clones, roughly 91% seen once. This clone was seen a single time.

The rearrangement joins TRBV5-6 to TRBJ1-5; a weak D match, TRBD1 (6 bases). This TCR was sampled from a human donor with glioblastoma. The sequences come from blood, collected after dendritic cell vaccination. This chain's CDR3 is CASSPIQGQPQHF. CDR3 DNA sequence: TGTGCCAGCAGCCCGATACAGGGACAGCCCCAGCATTTT.